This T cell receptor beta chain was sequenced during a study of control samples from healthy donors and cancer patients. This table comes from immunoSEQ multiplex PCR, and its TCRdb copy is limited to in-frame clones, with some not included. The sample records some 110,000 clones, 93% being singletons. The CDR3 is 15 residues long. Germline lookup yields CDR1 WSHSY and CDR2 SAAADI. V lost 4 bases, J lost 3 bases, and 4 bases stayed unmatched. Sequencing was performed on blood. The sequence was collected from a man in his thirties or forties in good health. The rearrangement links TRBV10-2 to TRBJ1-4; TRBD1 agrees at 8 bases. CDR3 loop: CASSAGGWANEKLFF. The CDR3 DNA sequence: TGCGCCAGCAGTGCAGGGGGCTGGGCTAATGAAAAACTGTTTTTT.